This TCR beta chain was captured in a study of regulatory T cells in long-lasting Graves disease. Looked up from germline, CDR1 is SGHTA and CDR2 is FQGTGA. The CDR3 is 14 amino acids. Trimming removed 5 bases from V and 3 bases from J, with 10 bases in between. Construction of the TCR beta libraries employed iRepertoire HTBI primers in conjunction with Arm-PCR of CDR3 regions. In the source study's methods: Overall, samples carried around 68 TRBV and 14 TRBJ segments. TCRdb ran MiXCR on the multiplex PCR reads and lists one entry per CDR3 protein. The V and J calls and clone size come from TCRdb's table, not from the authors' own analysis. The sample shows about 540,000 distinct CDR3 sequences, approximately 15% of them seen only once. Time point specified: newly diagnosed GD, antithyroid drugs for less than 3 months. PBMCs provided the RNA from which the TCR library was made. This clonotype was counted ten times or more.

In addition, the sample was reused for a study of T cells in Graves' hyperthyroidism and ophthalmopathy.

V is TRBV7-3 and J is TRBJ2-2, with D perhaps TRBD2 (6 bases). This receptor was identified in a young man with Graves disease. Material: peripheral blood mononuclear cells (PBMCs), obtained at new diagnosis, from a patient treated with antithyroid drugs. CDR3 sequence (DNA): TGTGCCAGCAGCGTCGGAGGGGACACCGGGGAGCTGTTTTTT. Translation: CASSVGGDTGELFF.